Presented here are 28 T cell receptor beta chains from one specimen sequenced in a study of graft-versus-host responses after intestinal transplantation. Profiling relied on immunoSEQ multiplex PCR, and the TCRdb table lists in-frame clones only, not all of them. Of about 41,000 clones in the sample, approximately 95% were seen once. Their antigens are not known. The sample here was unstimulated CD8+ T cells sorted from spleen or lymph node cells, taken before transplant. These TCRs come from a human donor who was the organ donor for an intestinal transplant.

V usage is TRBV6-5 and J usage is TRBJ2-1; 9 bases align to TRBD2. This CDR3 has 15 amino acids. The germline gives CDR1 MNHEY, CDR2 SVGAGI. V lost 4 bases to trimming and J lost 3 bases; unmatched junction nucleotides: 4. In nucleotides, the CDR3 is TGTGCCAGCAGTTTGACTAGCGGTGACTACAATGAGCAGTTCTTC. It is translated as CASSLTSGDYNEQFF.

V gene TRBV7-8 combines with J gene TRBJ2-7; TRBD2 matches at 8 bases. CDR1 and CDR2 (germline): SGHVS, FQNEAQ. J lost 5 bases, V lost 1 base, and 7 bases had no gene match. The CDR3 has 15 residues. The CDR3 DNA is TGTGCCAGCAGCTTAGGGCTCGGGGGGGAAAACGAGCAGTACTTC. It is translated as CASSLGLGGENEQYF.

To note about this clone: Other DNA sequences in the same sample also yield this CDR3. V is TRBV9 and J is TRBJ2-1, with TRBD2 identical over 7 bases. The CDR3 has 15 residues. Trimming at V came to 0 bases and at J to 0 bases, leaving 0 bases not matched to a gene. Germline assignment: CDR1 SGDLS and CDR2 YYNGEE. This chain's CDR3 is CASSVAGGSYNEQFF. In DNA, the CDR3 is TGTGCCAGCAGCGTAGCGGGGGGCTCCTACAATGAGCAGTTCTTC.

The V call is TRBV19, the J call TRBJ1-6; D is perhaps TRBD1 (5 bases). Between the trimmed V and J ends, which lost 2 bases and 7 bases, there was a span of 9 bases. Per germline, CDR1 LNHDA and CDR2 SQIVND (reference sequence). The CDR3 covers 14 residues. The CDR3: CASSIPGRNSPLHF. CDR3 nucleotide sequence: TGTGCCAGTAGTATACCAGGGAGGAATTCACCCCTCCACTTT. Complete variable domain (other parts from reference TRBV19 and TRBJ1-6): DGGITQSPKYLFRKEGQNVTLSCEQNLNHDAMYWYRQDPGQGLRLIYYSQIVNDFQKGDIAEGYSVSREKKESFPLTVTSAQKNPTAFYLCASSIPGRNSPLHFGNGTRLTVT.

The chain uses TRBV7-8 and TRBJ2-3; maybe TRBD2 (5 bases). Trimming removed 0 bases at V and 4 bases at J, with 26 bases between. In germline, CDR1 is SGHVS, CDR2 FQNEAQ. This CDR3 is built from 20 residues. The CDR3 bases are TGTGCCAGCAGCTTAGCCCGAAAGGAGGAAATTCGCACCGGTGCAGATACGCAGTATTTT. The encoded protein is CASSLARKEEIRTGADTQYF.

V and J are TRBV19 and TRBJ1-5, with D maybe TRBD1 (6 bases). Trimming cost V 4 bases and J 4 bases, with 14 bases left between them. The CDR3 is 15 amino acids. Germline V CDR1 and CDR2: LNHDA, SQIVND (reference sequence). The CDR3 DNA reads as TGTGCCAGTAGTAACTGGACAGATGGAAATCAGCCCCAGCATTTT. It encodes CASSNWTDGNQPQHF.

This clone was observed once. The chain recombines TRBV11-3 with TRBJ2-7, with 8 nucleotides matching TRBD1. This CDR3 region has 13 residues. Per the germline V gene, CDR1 is SGHNT and CDR2 is YENEEA. J was trimmed by 3 bases and V by 4 bases; bases with no gene match: 2. The CDR3, as DNA: TGTGCCAGCAGCTATACAGGGGGCTACGAGCAGTACTTC. Translation gives CASSYTGGYEQYF.

This sequence joins TRBV19 and TRBJ2-3; tentatively, D is TRBD2 (6 bases). Trimming shortened V by 6 bases and J by 0 bases, and 10 bases separated the two germline ends. CDR1 and CDR2 from the germline V gene are LNHDA and SQIVND (reference sequence). This CDR3 comprises 14 residues. The CDR3 region has the DNA TGTGCCAGTAGAGGGACTTCAAGCACAGATACGCAGTATTTT. Encoded protein: CASRGTSSTDTQYF.

The chain joins TRBV19 to TRBJ1-1; weak D call: TRBD1 (5 bases). Trimming removed 1 base from V and 7 bases from J, with 13 bases in between. Germline V lookup: CDR1 LNHDA, CDR2 SQIVND (reference sequence). The CDR3 runs 14 residues. This CDR3 is CASSIVVGGNEAFF. The CDR3, as DNA: TGTGCCAGTAGTATAGTCGTGGGGGGAAATGAAGCTTTCTTT.

The chain is built from TRBV5-1 and TRBJ2-5; TRBD2 agrees at 8 bases. The CDR3 runs 17 residues. After removal of 3 bases from V and 5 bases from J, the junction contained 15 bases not matched to a gene. Germline V CDR1 and CDR2: SGHRS, YFSETQ. In nucleotides, the CDR3 is TGCGCCAGCAGCTCTCGACTTAGAAGAGCGGGGGAGGAGACCCAGTACTTC. This translates into CASSSRLRRAGEETQYF.

The CDR3 protein is CASSLNLLGPRKNYEQYF. DNA for the CDR3: TGTGCCAGCAGTTTAAATTTATTGGGTCCCCGAAAGAACTACGAGCAGTACTTC. The chain is built from TRBV28 and TRBJ2-7; D is unclear. Germline loops: CDR1 MDHEN, CDR2 SYDVKM. The CDR3 has 18 residues. V gave up 2 bases and J gave up 3 bases, with 23 bases separating them.

The genes are TRBV7-2 and TRBJ1-5; D gene unclear. Trimming cost V 3 bases and J 7 bases, with 13 bases left between them. Germline V gene lookup returns CDR1 SGHTA and CDR2 FQGNSA. The CDR3 contains 14 residues. The CDR3 sequence is CASSLTSQRQPQHF. The CDR3 nucleotides are TGTGCCAGCAGCTTGACTTCGCAGCGGCAGCCCCAGCATTTT.

The chain is built from TRBV9 and TRBJ1-6; no clear D gene. Trimming removed 0 bases from V and 4 bases from J, with 2 bases in between. This CDR3 is built from 13 residues. Germline values: CDR1 SGDLS, CDR2 YYNGEE. The CDR3 DNA follows: TGTGCCAGCAGCGTAGGATATAATTCACCCCTCCACTTT. It yields the protein CASSVGYNSPLHF.

J is TRBJ1-2 and V is TRBV29-1; TRBD1 aligns across 9 bases. From germline, CDR1 is SQVTM and CDR2 ANQGSEA. Germline trimming cut 7 bases from V and 6 bases from J; bases unmatched to any gene: 3. The CDR3 loop spans 11 amino acids. CDR3 sequence reads: CSGQGVHGYTF. CDR3 nucleotides: TGCAGCGGACAGGGGGTACATGGCTACACCTTC.

The chain combines TRBV11-2 with TRBJ1-1; D remains unclear. The CDR3 loop spans 13 amino acids. Germline CDR1 and CDR2: SGHAT and FQNNGV. With 1 base removed from V and 7 bases from J, the gap between germline ends came to 10 bases. The CDR3 coding sequence is TGTGCCAGCAGCTTAGGCTTTGGCGGTGAAGCTTTCTTT. Translated, it gives CASSLGFGGEAFF.

The chain employs TRBV9 and TRBJ2-2; D is uncertain. The CDR3 runs to 12 residues. Germline V gene data show CDR1 as SGDLS and CDR2 as YYNGEE. Deletions cut 4 bases from V and 5 bases from J, with 6 bases between. CDR3 DNA: TGTGCCAGCAGCCCCCGAACCGGGGAGCTGTTTTTT. Amino acid sequence: CASSPRTGELFF.

The rearrangement uses TRBV27 and TRBJ2-7; D possibly corresponds to TRBD2 (7 bases). Germline V gene data show CDR1 as MNHEY and CDR2 as SMNVEV (reference sequence). The CDR3 extends over 16 amino acids. Trimming pared 6 bases from V and 1 base from J, leaving 19 bases between. For the CDR3, the DNA is TGTGCCAGCAGGTTGGAGGGGGGGGGATCTTCCTACGAGCAGTACTTC. This translates into CASRLEGGGSSYEQYF.

This sequence joins TRBV5-6 and TRBJ2-5; D is possibly TRBD2 (6 bases). This CDR3 has 15 amino acids. The germline gives CDR1 SGHDT, CDR2 YYEEEE. Trimming left V 1 base short and J 4 bases short, with 14 bases between. The CDR3 DNA is TGTGCCAGCAGCTTGTATGCCGGGGGAAGAGAGACCCAGTACTTC. This sequence encodes CASSLYAGGRETQYF.

The CDR3 region has the DNA TGTGCCATCAGTGATATTCCGGGTTACGAGCAGTACTTC. Protein product: CAISDIPGYEQYF. The chain carries TRBV10-3 and TRBJ2-5; D uncertain. The J call may not be correct, given that the DNA end is closer to TRBJ2-7. The CDR3 sequence is 13 residues long. In germline, CDR1 is ENHRY, CDR2 SYGVKD.

The rearrangement links TRBV7-8 to TRBJ2-7, with D possibly TRBD2 on 5 matching bases. Per germline, CDR1 SGHVS and CDR2 FQNEAQ. This CDR3 has 15 residues. V was clipped by 4 bases and J by 1 base, with 14 bases between them. The CDR3 spells CASSSALWTSYEQYF. The CDR3 bases are TGTGCCAGCAGCTCGGCTCTTTGGACTTCCTACGAGCAGTACTTC.

The rearrangement links TRBV14 to TRBJ1-2; D possibly corresponds to TRBD1 (5 bases). The CDR3 covers 15 residues. Per germline, CDR1 SGHDN and CDR2 FVKESK. V lost 3 bases and J lost 7, with 18 bases in between. The CDR3 protein is CASSHCFSCGGGYTF. Written as DNA, the CDR3 is TGTGCCAGCAGCCACTGTTTCTCTTGCGGGGGTGGCTACACCTTC.

CDR3 protein: CASSYKQPTEAFF. DNA of the CDR3: TGTGCCAGCAGTTACAAACAGCCTACTGAAGCTTTCTTT. This sequence joins TRBV6-6 and TRBJ1-1; D is unclear. The CDR3 extends over 13 amino acids. Germline CDR1 is MNHNY and CDR2 is SVGAGI (reference sequence). V gave up 2 bases and J gave up 5 bases, with 9 bases separating them.

The chain couples TRBV7-9 to TRBJ1-2, with 8 bases that match TRBD1. CDR3 length: 12 residues. The germline gives CDR1 SEHNR, CDR2 FQNEAQ (reference sequence). With 5 bases clipped from V and 7 bases from J, the junction kept 3 bases outside the gene matches. The CDR3 DNA reads as TGTGCCAGCAGCGGTACAGGGGGTGGCTACACCTTC. The encoded protein is CASSGTGGGYTF.

This clone has more than one count but fewer than ten. The rearrangement joins TRBV7-6 to TRBJ1-1, with D tentatively TRBD1 (5 bases). The V gene's germline CDR1 is SGHVS and CDR2 FNYEAQ. V dropped 5 bases and J dropped 3 bases, with 7 bases sitting between them. CDR3 length equals 12 residues. CDR3 residues: CASSRGDTEAFF. In DNA, the CDR3 is TGTGCCAGCAGCAGGGGTGACACTGAAGCTTTCTTT.

The chain joins TRBV7-8 to TRBJ2-5; no definite D call. Germline loops: CDR1 SGHVS, CDR2 FQNEAQ. Trimming pared 1 base from V and 4 bases from J, leaving 13 bases between. The CDR3 runs to 15 residues. The CDR3 is CASSLEVQRGETQYF. In DNA form, the CDR3 reads TGTGCCAGCAGCTTAGAGGTACAGAGAGGAGAGACCCAGTACTTC.

J is TRBJ1-4 and V is TRBV4-1, with no clear D. Germline assignment: CDR1 MGHRA and CDR2 YSYEKL. The CDR3 is 17 residues long. V shed 6 bases and J shed 5 bases, with 22 bases lying between them. CDR3 sequence (DNA): TGCGCCAGCAGTCAACAAGAGATTTGGAACAGAAATGAAAAACTGTTTTTT. It yields the protein CASSQQEIWNRNEKLFF.

This clone was recorded once. The chain employs TRBV5-8 and TRBJ1-2, with D maybe TRBD1 (6 bases). Trimming took off 6 bases at V and 0 bases at J, with 18 bases between the two ends. This CDR3 has 16 residues. The germline V gene has CDR1 SGHTS and CDR2 YDEGEE. CDR3 nucleotides: TGTGCCAGCAAGTTTTCGGGGGCCGGAACTAACTATGGCTACACCTTC. Translated: CASKFSGAGTNYGYTF.

This rearrangement joins TRBV5-4 to TRBJ2-3, with D unresolved. CDR3 size: 11 residues. Germline V CDR1 and CDR2: SGHNT, YYREEE (reference sequence). V was cut by 0 bases and J by 7 bases, with 3 bases left in between. CDR3 residues: CASSLAHTQYF. In DNA form, the CDR3 reads TGTGCCAGCAGCTTGGCTCATACGCAGTATTTT. Using reference TRBV5-4 and TRBJ2-3 for the parts outside the CDR3, the full variable domain is ETGVTQSPTHLIKTRGQQVTLRCSSQSGHNTVSWYQQALGQGPQFIFQYYREEENGRGNFPPRFSGLQFPNYSSELNVNALELDDSALYLCASSLAHTQYFGPGTRLTVL.